One and the same sample provided the 32 T cell receptor beta chains below, sequenced in a study of cytomegalovirus exposure and HLA in healthy donors. This PCR relied on a set of 60 Vbeta primers and 13 Jbeta primers. Sequencing was performed with immunoSEQ multiplex PCR; in TCRdb, only in-frame clones are kept and a portion is missing. This sample carries approximately 110,000 clones, over 65% of them seen once, and the ten largest clones take roughly 4.9%. Sequences were obtained from PBMCs. The receptors stem from a female donor in good health and CMV-seropositive.

This rearrangement joins TRBV6-6 to TRBJ2-5, with 8 bases lining up with TRBD1. V lost 2 bases to trimming and J lost 4 bases; unmatched junction nucleotides: 6. Germline assignment: CDR1 MNHNY and CDR2 SVGAGI (reference sequence). The CDR3 consists of 15 residues. CDR3 nucleotide sequence: TGTGCCAGCAGTTACGGGTCAGGGGGCGCAGAGACCCAGTACTTC. Amino acids: CASSYGSGGAETQYF.

The gene calls are TRBV18 and TRBJ2-7; the match to TRBD1 covers 11 bases. Germline loops: CDR1 KGHSH, CDR2 LQKENI. After removal of 3 bases from V and 6 bases from J, the junction contained 4 bases not matched to a gene. The CDR3 has 14 residues. CDR3 protein: CASSPGQGAREQYF. CDR3 bases: TGTGCCAGCTCACCCGGACAGGGGGCGCGCGAGCAGTACTTC.

This sequence joins TRBV7-2 and TRBJ2-4, with D tentatively TRBD2 (6 bases). V lost 1 base and J lost 1, with 11 bases in between. This CDR3 region has 16 residues. The germline V gene has CDR1 SGHTA and CDR2 FQGNSA. This chain's CDR3 is CASSLGGARAKNIQYF. CDR3 in DNA: TGTGCCAGCAGCTTAGGCGGGGCACGGGCCAAAAACATTCAGTACTTC.

V usage is TRBV18 and J usage is TRBJ2-7; TRBD2 matches at 12 bases. There are 17 residues in the CDR3. The V gene end was trimmed by 2 bases and the J gene end by 0 bases; junction bases not matched to a gene: 5. CDR1 and CDR2 from the germline V gene are KGHSH and LQKENI. CDR3 amino acids: CASSPRTSGTFSYEQYF. Written as DNA, the CDR3 is TGTGCCAGCTCACCAAGGACTAGCGGGACTTTCTCCTACGAGCAGTACTTC.

The chain has TRBV30 and TRBJ2-5; 7 nucleotides line up with TRBD1. The CDR3 runs to 13 residues. The ends lost 3 bases at V and 5 bases at J; junction bases unmatched: 6. Per the germline V gene, CDR1 is GTSNPN and CDR2 is SVGIG (reference sequence). The CDR3 bases are TGTGCCTGGAGCCAGGGGGTCGGTGAGACCCAGTACTTC. This codes for CAWSQGVGETQYF.

This chain connects TRBV29-1 to TRBJ1-5; 7 bases fit TRBD1. The V segment lost 7 bases and the J segment 2 bases; nucleotides outside the gene matches: 5. This CDR3 is 13 amino acids long. Germline-derived CDR1 and CDR2 are SQVTM and ANQGSEA. In nucleotides, the CDR3 is TGCAGCGCCACCGGGACAGGCAATCAGCCCCAGCATTTT. Translation: CSATGTGNQPQHF. Drawing the rest from reference TRBV29-1 and TRBJ1-5, the complete variable domain is SAVISQKPSRDICQRGTSLTIQCQVDSQVTMMFWYRQQPGQSLTLIATANQGSEATYESGFVIDKFPISRPNLTFSTLTVSNMSPEDSSIYLCSATGTGNQPQHFGDGTRLSIL.

The rearrangement joins TRBV4-2 to TRBJ2-3, with TRBD2 identical over 14 bases. This CDR3 has 16 amino acids. The V gene end was trimmed by 3 bases and the J gene end by 1 base; junction bases not matched to a gene: 0. Germline values: CDR1 LGHNA, CDR2 YNFKEQ. The CDR3 loop is CASSQGLAGGTDTQYF. The DNA for the CDR3 is TGTGCCAGCAGCCAGGGACTAGCGGGGGGCACAGATACGCAGTATTTT.

This clone was seen only once. J is TRBJ1-1 and V is TRBV19; the D gene is possibly TRBD1 (6 bases). The CDR3 is 14 amino acids. Germline loops: CDR1 LNHDA, CDR2 SQIVND (reference sequence). Trimming shortened V by 1 base and J by 4 bases, and 10 bases separated the two germline ends. The CDR3 DNA reads as TGTGCCAGTAGTATAGTCAGGGGTTCCACTGAAGCTTTCTTT. It codes for CASSIVRGSTEAFF.

The V gene is TRBV9, the J gene TRBJ1-2; D unclear. The length of the CDR3 is 13 residues. Germline V gene sequence: CDR1 SGDLS, CDR2 YYNGEE. The V gene lost 0 bases and the J gene lost 5 bases, with 8 bases spanning the gap. In nucleotides, the CDR3 is TGTGCCAGCAGCGTAGAAACGGAGTATGGCTACACCTTC. Its translation is CASSVETEYGYTF.

In regard to this clone: Other DNA sequences within the sample encode an identical CDR3. In DNA, the CDR3 is TGTGCCAGCAGCCTCGGACAGGTCTATGGCTACACCTTC. Its translation: CASSLGQVYGYTF. The chain employs TRBV7-2 and TRBJ1-2, with 7 bases aligning to TRBD1. The CDR3 has 13 residues. Trimming at V came to 5 bases and at J to 4 bases, leaving 4 bases not matched to a gene. Germline V CDR1 and CDR2: SGHTA, FQGNSA. The variable domain in full, completed from reference TRBV7-2 and TRBJ1-2, reads GAGVSQSPSNKVTEKGKDVELRCDPISGHTALYWYRQSLGQGLEFLIYFQGNSAPDKSGLPSDRFSAERTGGSVSTLTIQRTQQEDSAVYLCASSLGQVYGYTFGSGTRLTVV.

CDR3: CARKMAGGTEAFF. The CDR3 DNA is TGTGCACGGAAAATGGCGGGGGGCACTGAAGCTTTCTTT. The rearrangement uses TRBV30 and TRBJ1-1; a possible D gene is TRBD1 (5 bases). Per germline, CDR1 GTSNPN and CDR2 SVGIG (reference sequence). The CDR3 extends over 13 amino acids.

The chain couples TRBV28 to TRBJ2-2; 7 bases line up with TRBD1. CDR1 and CDR2 from the germline V gene are MDHEN and SYDVKM. The CDR3 spans 16 residues. The V and J ends lost 3 bases and 3 bases, in that order; junction bases with no gene match: 7. DNA of the CDR3: TGTGCCAGCAGTTTGTGGTGGCAGGGGGACACCGGGGAGCTGTTTTTT. Its translation is CASSLWWQGDTGELFF.

This clone showed up just a few times. The chain uses TRBV6-1 and TRBJ2-7; tentative D call: TRBD1 (7 bases). Trimming stripped 0 bases from V and 5 bases from J, with 14 bases between. This CDR3 comprises 15 residues. Germline loops: CDR1 MNHNS, CDR2 SASEGT. The CDR3 loop is CASSEASGGLNEQYF. The DNA of the CDR3 is TGTGCCAGCAGTGAAGCGTCAGGGGGGCTGAACGAGCAGTACTTC.

V gene TRBV5-4 combines with J gene TRBJ1-1; perhaps TRBD1 as D (5 bases). Looked up from germline, CDR1 is SGHNT and CDR2 is YYREEE (reference sequence). This CDR3 has 12 amino acids. Trimming removed 1 base at V and 7 bases at J, with 8 bases between. The CDR3 bases are TGTGCCAGCAGCTTGACAGGTCTTGAAGCTTTCTTT. Its translation: CASSLTGLEAFF.

On this clone itself: At one of its ends the junction is not consistent with the germline gene, which may arise from a read error. The rearrangement joins TRBV7-3 to TRBJ1-1; 8 nucleotides agree with TRBD1. The CDR3 has 14 amino acids. Germline assignment: CDR1 SGHTA and CDR2 FQGTGA. This CDR3 is CASSVTGGGTEAFF. As DNA, the CDR3 is TGTGCCAGCAGCGTAACAGGGGGGGGCACTGAAGCTTTCTTT.

The genes are TRBV7-9 and TRBJ2-3; D remains unclear. The CDR3 runs to 14 residues. Per the germline V gene, CDR1 is SEHNR and CDR2 is FQNEAQ (reference sequence). The V end was cut by 1 base, the J end by 0 bases, with 5 bases between. CDR3 sequence reads: CASSLGRSTDTQYF. CDR3 DNA sequence: TGTGCCAGCAGCTTAGGGCGGAGCACAGATACGCAGTATTTT. Supplemented by reference TRBV7-9 and TRBJ2-3, the full variable domain reads DTGVSQNPRHKITKRGQNVTFRCDPISEHNRLYWYRQTLGQGPEFLTYFQNEAQLEKSRLLSDRFSAERPKGSFSTLEIQRTEQGDSAMYLCASSLGRSTDTQYFGPGTRLTVL.

The count of this clone is one. The CDR3 loop reads CASSLSSTSSLEQFF. The CDR3 DNA follows: TGTGCCAGCAGCTTGAGCAGCACTAGTAGTTTGGAGCAGTTCTTC. The J gene is TRBJ2-1, the V gene TRBV5-4, with D perhaps TRBD2 (5 bases). Germline CDR1 is SGHNT and CDR2 is YYREEE (reference sequence). The V end lost 1 base, the J end lost 10 bases, and 18 bases lay between the germline ends. This CDR3 contains 15 residues.

To note about this clone: Other DNA sequences in this sample translate to the same CDR3. J is TRBJ1-2 and V is TRBV10-1; 8 positions agree with TRBD1. Germline lookup yields CDR1 WNHNN and CDR2 SYGVQD (reference sequence). V lost 2 bases to trimming and J lost 5 bases; unmatched junction nucleotides: 1. The CDR3 extends over 13 amino acids. CDR3 nucleotide sequence: TGCGCCAGCAGTGAGGGACAGGGATATGGCTACACCTTC. Protein: CASSEGQGYGYTF.

The rearrangement links TRBV19 to TRBJ1-6; D call uncertain. The CDR3 contains 15 residues. Germline CDR1 and CDR2: LNHDA and SQIVND (reference sequence). The V end was cut by 3 bases, the J end by 5 bases, with 11 bases between. CDR3 protein: CASSIRLRDNSPLHF. For the CDR3, the DNA is TGTGCCAGTAGTATCCGTCTCCGGGATAATTCACCCCTCCACTTT.

The rearrangement joins TRBV19 to TRBJ2-5; D possibly corresponds to TRBD1 (6 bases). Trimming cost V 5 bases and J 0 bases, with 16 bases left between them. CDR1 is LNHDA, CDR2 SQIVND, per germline (reference sequence). This CDR3 contains 16 residues. Here the CDR3 reads CASSPDRSMYQETQYF. The CDR3, as DNA: TGTGCCAGTAGTCCCGACAGGTCCATGTACCAAGAGACCCAGTACTTC.

There are a few counts of this clone. V is TRBV7-2 and J is TRBJ1-2, with D maybe TRBD1 (5 bases). V was pared by 3 bases and J by 6 bases, with 17 bases between. Germline values: CDR1 SGHTA, CDR2 FQGNSA. This CDR3 region has 15 residues. CDR3: CASSFGRGGVNGYTF. The CDR3 region has the DNA TGTGCCAGCAGCTTTGGCCGGGGAGGGGTCAATGGCTACACCTTC.

This clone showed up just once. The chain combines TRBV6-5 with TRBJ2-7, with a possible D match to TRBD2 (5 bases). The CDR3 length is 15 residues. The germline V and J ends were trimmed by 2 bases and 4 bases, with 15 bases remaining between them. CDR1 and CDR2 from the germline V gene are MNHEY and SVGAGI. The CDR3 is CASSYALLGSYEQYF. The CDR3 DNA reads as TGTGCCAGCAGTTACGCTTTACTAGGGTCTTACGAGCAGTACTTC.

In its sample, this clone was seen a few times. The CDR3 bases are TGTGCCACCAGCAGAGGGAAGACTAGCTCCGAGCAGTACTTC. This translates into CATSRGKTSSEQYF. The rearrangement joins TRBV15 to TRBJ2-7, with TRBD2 identical over 7 bases. V lost 1 base to trimming and J lost 6 bases; unmatched junction nucleotides: 6. This CDR3 region has 14 residues. The germline V gene has CDR1 LNHNV and CDR2 YYDKDF (reference sequence).

This chain links TRBV19 with TRBJ1-4; D unclear. The V gene lost 5 bases and the J gene lost 3 bases, with 7 bases spanning the gap. This CDR3 has 13 amino acids. Germline lookup yields CDR1 LNHDA and CDR2 SQIVND (reference sequence). The CDR3 DNA reads TGTGCCAGTAGTTCCCAATCTAATGAAAAACTGTTTTTT. Encoded protein: CASSSQSNEKLFF.

The chain has TRBV27 and TRBJ1-5; no firm D call. The germline V gene has CDR1 MNHEY and CDR2 SMNVEV (reference sequence). The CDR3 consists of 15 residues. V dropped 4 bases and J dropped 0 bases, with 10 bases sitting between them. CDR3 sequence: CASSWTSNSNQPQHF. In DNA form, the CDR3 reads TGTGCCAGCAGTTGGACTTCCAATAGCAATCAGCCCCAGCATTTT.

This clone has only a few counts. This chain joins TRBV29-1 and TRBJ1-3, with 8 positions matching TRBD1. V gave up 5 bases and J gave up 6 bases; unmatched junction bases: 9. The CDR3 is made up of 14 amino acids. Germline-derived CDR1 and CDR2 are SQVTM and ANQGSEA. CDR3 region: CSVLTQGAANTIYF. In DNA, the CDR3 is TGCAGCGTTTTAACTCAGGGGGCTGCAAACACCATATATTTT.

This chain joins TRBV9 and TRBJ2-2, with 9 bases lining up with TRBD2. The CDR3 sequence is 16 residues long. The V gene's germline CDR1 is SGDLS and CDR2 YYNGEE. V gave up 2 bases and J gave up 4 bases; unmatched junction bases: 6. The CDR3 loop is CASSVGGRARTGELFF. The CDR3 DNA follows: TGTGCCAGCAGCGTTGGCGGGAGGGCTCGCACCGGGGAGCTGTTTTTT.

This rearrangement joins TRBV28 to TRBJ1-5, with D perhaps TRBD1 (6 bases). The germline V gene has CDR1 MDHEN and CDR2 SYDVKM. This CDR3 spans 15 amino acids. V lost 3 bases, J lost 3 bases, and 12 bases lay in between. CDR3 sequence reads: CASSLDGTNNQPQHF. The CDR3 DNA follows: TGTGCCAGCAGTTTGGACGGGACAAACAATCAGCCCCAGCATTTT.

This clone has only one observation. The chain combines TRBV28 with TRBJ2-7; TRBD1 matches 8 bases. Per germline, CDR1 MDHEN and CDR2 SYDVKM. The CDR3 is 15 amino acids. Losses at the gene ends were 6 bases for V and 0 bases for J; bases not matched to a gene: 7. The CDR3, as DNA: TGTGCCAGCAGCCTGGGACAGGCGAGCTCCTACGAGCAGTACTTC. It translates to CASSLGQASSYEQYF.

The gene calls are TRBV11-3 and TRBJ2-1; no reliable D call. CDR3 length equals 14 residues. Germline lookup yields CDR1 SGHNT and CDR2 YENEEA. Trimming cost V 0 bases and J 3 bases, with 6 bases left between them. CDR3 DNA sequence: TGTGCCAGCAGCTTAGATGGCAGCTACAATGAGCAGTTCTTC. Translating gives CASSLDGSYNEQFF.

The V call is TRBV5-1, the J call TRBJ2-5; 7 bases line up with TRBD1. The J segment lost 1 base and the V segment lost 4 bases, leaving 10 bases of the junction unmatched. The germline V gene has CDR1 SGHRS and CDR2 YFSETQ. The CDR3 consists of 16 residues. The CDR3 region is CASSPPIGTAQETQYF. For the CDR3, the DNA is TGCGCCAGCAGCCCCCCCATTGGGACAGCCCAAGAGACCCAGTACTTC.

The chain has TRBV5-4 and TRBJ2-5, with 12 bases matching TRBD2. V was pared by 5 bases and J by 5 bases, with 4 bases of the junction left unmatched. Germline CDR1 and CDR2: SGHNT and YYREEE (reference sequence). The CDR3 runs 14 residues. Written as DNA, the CDR3 is TGTGCCAGCAGAGAGGGGACTAGCGGGGAGACCCAGTACTTC. Protein sequence: CASREGTSGETQYF.